The clone carrying this T cell receptor beta chain showed up many times. This sample is part of a study of spatial heterogeneity in lung cancer. Germline lookup yields CDR1 SGHRS and CDR2 YFSETQ. This CDR3 has 15 residues. Trimming pared 0 bases from V and 3 bases from J, leaving 12 bases between. TCRdb independently ran MiXCR on the 5' RACE reads; one entry per CDR3 protein. The sample has 40,000 to 45,000 distinct CDR3 sequences, about 13% seen once. Time point denoted: sample taken at primary tumor resection. Unsorted whole RNA of tumor, nontumor lung or frozen PBMC was sequenced. This chain links TRBV5-1 with TRBJ1-1; D not resolved. This sequence was found in a male donor with early-stage non-small cell lung cancer. The specimen was PBMCs, collected at surgery. The CDR3 region has the DNA TGCGCCAGCAGCTTGGAAGCACCGGCGGACACTGAAGCTTTCTTT. Translation gives CASSLEAPADTEAFF.